Following are 27 T cell receptor beta chains from one sample sequenced in a study of T cell responses to AZD1222 COVID-19 vaccine. TCRdb's copy holds only in-frame clones and misses some; the assay was immunoSEQ multiplex PCR. Of approximately 150,000 clones in the sample, about nine tenths are singletons; the top ten hold 4.5% to 6%. The sequences come from peripheral blood, collected on day 0 of AZD1222 vaccination. These receptors were taken from an adult in good health.

The V gene is TRBV18, the J gene TRBJ1-1; possibly TRBD1 for D (5 bases). Trimming removed 4 bases from V and 4 bases from J, with 19 bases in between. CDR3 length: 16 residues. CDR1 and CDR2 (germline): KGHSH, LQKENI. The chain's CDR3 is CASSLPGMGRGTEAFF. The CDR3 DNA reads TGTGCCAGCTCACTCCCCGGTATGGGGCGAGGCACTGAAGCTTTCTTT.

The V call is TRBV11-1, the J call TRBJ1-2, with 7 bases matching TRBD1. Germline V CDR1 and CDR2: SGHAT, FQDESV (reference sequence). CDR3 length: 16 residues. With 5 bases clipped from V and 0 bases from J, the junction kept 9 bases outside the gene matches. The CDR3 coding sequence is TGTGCCAGCAGCGCAACCGGGACAGCCTCTAACTATGGCTACACCTTC. Its translation is CASSATGTASNYGYTF.

The gene calls are TRBV2 and TRBJ1-1, with 7 nucleotides matching TRBD1. The CDR3 length is 15 residues. Germline V gives CDR1 SNHLY, CDR2 FYNNEI. V lost 6 bases to trimming and J lost 2 bases; unmatched junction nucleotides: 9. The CDR3 sequence: CASRTQTGANTEAFF. The CDR3 region has the DNA TGTGCCAGCAGGACTCAAACAGGGGCAAACACTGAAGCTTTCTTT. Full variable domain (missing parts from reference TRBV2 and TRBJ1-1): EPEVTQTPSHQVTQMGQEVILRCVPISNHLYFYWYRQILGQKVEFLVSFYNNEISEKSEIFDDQFSVERPDGSNFTLKIRSTKLEDSAMYFCASRTQTGANTEAFFGQGTRLTVV.

This chain joins TRBV3-1 (or the pseudogene TRBV3-2) and TRBJ2-7, with a weak D call TRBD1 (7 bases). This CDR3 has 15 residues. Germline V CDR1 and CDR2: LGHDT, YNNKEL (reference sequence). V lost 0 bases to trimming and J lost 6 bases, with 15 bases between them. The CDR3 nucleotides are TGTGCCAGCAGCCAAGATCTTGCAGGGGGGCGCGAGCAGTACTTC. Translation gives CASSQDLAGGREQYF.

The chain employs TRBV7-9 and TRBJ2-1, with 9 bases that match TRBD1. Germline CDR1 reads SEHNR; CDR2 reads FQNEAQ (reference sequence). The junction had 5 bases not matched to a gene; V was cut back by 1 base and J by 7 bases. This CDR3 contains 15 residues. CDR3 bases: TGTGCCAGCAGCTTAGGGGGACAGGGCAAGAATGAGCAGTTCTTC. Protein product: CASSLGGQGKNEQFF.

The J gene is TRBJ2-7, the V gene TRBV4-3; D possibly uses TRBD1 or TRBD2 (5 bases each). V gave up 0 bases and J gave up 1 base, with 16 bases separating them. CDR1 and CDR2 (germline): LGHNA, YSLEER. The CDR3 sequence is 17 residues long. The chain's CDR3 is CASSQEAETASSYEQYF. As DNA, the CDR3 is TGCGCCAGCAGCCAAGAAGCGGAGACAGCTTCTTCCTACGAGCAGTACTTC.

V gene TRBV24-1 combines with J gene TRBJ2-3, with 8 bases fitting TRBD2. The J segment lost 4 bases and the V segment lost 2 bases, leaving 7 bases of the junction unmatched. Looked up from germline, CDR1 is KGHDR and CDR2 is SFDVKD. The CDR3 totals 16 residues. This chain's CDR3 is CATSDWAGGVADTQYF. The DNA for the CDR3 is TGTGCCACCAGTGATTGGGCGGGAGGAGTGGCAGATACGCAGTATTTT.

The V and J genes are TRBV30 and TRBJ2-4, with 11 bases matching TRBD2. V trimming: 6 bases; J trimming: 4 bases; junction bases outside the gene matches: 11. CDR1 is GTSNPN and CDR2 is SVGIG in the germline V gene (reference sequence). The CDR3 contains 16 residues. CDR3 region: CACGRGLAEVKNIQYF. Written as DNA, the CDR3 is TGTGCCTGCGGACGGGGACTAGCGGAGGTAAAAAACATTCAGTACTTC.

The chain combines TRBV2 with TRBJ1-2; D is ambiguous. The CDR3 spans 14 residues. The germline gives CDR1 SNHLY, CDR2 FYNNEI. Trimming stripped 4 bases from V and 0 bases from J, with 9 bases between. Here the CDR3 DNA reads TGTGCCAGCAGTGGTGTAGGGACTAACTATGGCTACACCTTC. Its translation: CASSGVGTNYGYTF.

On this clone itself: One end of the junction does not line up with germline, which may come from a read error. The rearrangement links TRBV2 to TRBJ2-7, with a possible D match to TRBD1 (5 bases). The germline gives CDR1 SNHLY, CDR2 FYNNEI. This CDR3 region has 13 residues. The CDR3 spells CASKGRVTYEQYF. The CDR3 DNA reads as TGTGCCAGCAAGGGCAGGGTAACCTACGAACAGTACTTC.

This clone was seen more than once but under ten times. This chain joins TRBV7-9 and TRBJ1-2, with unresolved D. The CDR3 spans 10 residues. V lost 5 bases, J lost 2 bases, and 0 bases lay in between. Germline V gene sequence: CDR1 SEHNR, CDR2 FQNEAQ (reference sequence). Here the CDR3 DNA reads TGTGCCAGCAGCAACTATGGCTACACCTTC. Its translation: CASSNYGYTF.

The chain joins TRBV6-2 or TRBV6-3 to TRBJ1-5; no definite D call. CDR3 length: 13 residues. The V and J ends lost 4 bases and 3 bases respectively, with 7 bases between them. Germline V gene sequence: CDR1 MNHEY, CDR2 SVGEGT. CDR3 bases: TGTGCCAGCAGTTTTCCGGACAATCAGCCCCAGCATTTT. Its protein is CASSFPDNQPQHF.

J is TRBJ1-1 and V is TRBV6-5; a weak D match, TRBD1 (5 bases). Per the germline V gene, CDR1 is MNHEY and CDR2 is SVGAGI. CDR3 length: 14 residues. The V end lost 5 bases, the J end lost 7 bases, and 17 bases lay between the germline ends. In nucleotides, the CDR3 is TGTGCCAGCAGTACGGGGACGGGGAGAATTGAAGCTTTCTTT. Protein sequence: CASSTGTGRIEAFF.

J is TRBJ1-1 and V is TRBV28; 8 bases match TRBD1. CDR3 length: 15 amino acids. Germline V lookup: CDR1 MDHEN, CDR2 SYDVKM. Losses at the gene ends were 8 bases for V and 4 bases for J; bases not matched to a gene: 12. CDR3 sequence (DNA): TGTGCCAGCGTAGCTGCAGGGGGCCTTTCCACTGAAGCTTTCTTT. It encodes CASVAAGGLSTEAFF.

This sequence joins TRBV12-3 or TRBV12-4 and TRBJ2-7; no clear D. The CDR3 runs to 13 residues. The germline V and J ends were trimmed by 3 bases and 4 bases, with 10 bases remaining between them. The CDR3 nucleotides are TGTGCCAGCAGTTTTCATCCAGGTTACGAGCAGTACTTC. The encoded protein is CASSFHPGYEQYF.

The chain combines TRBV21-1 with TRBJ2-2; TRBD2 is the table's D call, not checked against the DNA. TRBV21-1 is a pseudogene. The CDR3 consists of 16 residues. The CDR3 is CASSKLAGVRTGELFF. CDR3 nucleotides: TGTGCCAGCAGCAAACTGGCCGGGGTGAGAACCGGGGAGCTGTTTTTT.

This chain connects TRBV10-3 to TRBJ1-1, with a possible D match to TRBD1 (5 bases). The V gene lost 6 bases and the J gene lost 1 base, with 12 bases spanning the gap. This CDR3 spans 14 amino acids. Germline CDR1 reads ENHRY; CDR2 reads SYGVKD. CDR3 in DNA: TGTGCCATCAGCTCTAATACAGGGAACACTGAAGCTTTCTTT. Protein: CAISSNTGNTEAFF.

V usage is TRBV12-5 and J usage is TRBJ2-1; 7 bases are shared with TRBD1. Germline V gene lookup returns CDR1 LGHNT and CDR2 FRNRAP. V was pared by 1 base and J by 5 bases, with 5 bases of the junction left unmatched. This CDR3 contains 15 residues. For the CDR3, the DNA is TGTGCTAGTGGTTTGGCGCCGACAGGGAACAATGAGCAGTTCTTC. Translated, it gives CASGLAPTGNNEQFF.

The chain has TRBV7-2 and TRBJ1-2, with D possibly being TRBD1 (5 bases). Trimming shortened V by 1 base and J by 8 bases, and 23 bases separated the two germline ends. Germline V gives CDR1 SGHTA, CDR2 FQGNSA. The length of the CDR3 is 17 residues. The DNA for the CDR3 is TGTGCCAGCAGCTTAGGCGGTTCGGGCAGGGAGGAATGGGGCTACACCTTC. This codes for CASSLGGSGREEWGYTF. Filled out from reference TRBV7-2 and TRBJ1-2, the complete variable domain reads GAGVSQSPSNKVTEKGKDVELRCDPISGHTALYWYRQSLGQGLEFLIYFQGNSAPDKSGLPSDRFSAERTGGSVSTLTIQRTQQEDSAVYLCASSLGGSGREEWGYTFGSGTRLTVV.

The V gene is TRBV20-1, the J gene TRBJ2-7, with D maybe TRBD1 (6 bases). The CDR3 length is 18 residues. From germline, CDR1 is DFQATT and CDR2 SNEGSKA (reference sequence). Trimming removed 3 bases from V and 2 bases from J, with 26 bases in between. Written as DNA, the CDR3 is TGCAGTGCTAGTGGGACGGGTGGGAGATGGGGGCAGGCCTACGAGCAGTACTTC. Translating it yields CSASGTGGRWGQAYEQYF.

This clone was observed a single time. This chain uses TRBV3-1 (or the pseudogene TRBV3-2) with TRBJ2-1; D is unresolved. Germline values: CDR1 LGHDT, CDR2 YNNKEL (reference sequence). Deletions cut 1 base from V and 7 bases from J, with 5 bases between. The CDR3 is 12 residues long. The CDR3 sequence: CASSQAINEQFF. In DNA, the CDR3 is TGTGCCAGCAGCCAAGCGATTAATGAGCAGTTCTTC.

The rearrangement uses TRBV28 and TRBJ2-6; 7 bases are shared with TRBD2. The germline V gene has CDR1 MDHEN and CDR2 SYDVKM. The CDR3 spans 15 residues. V shed 6 bases and J 1 base; nucleotides not matched to a gene: 3. CDR3 bases: TGTGCCAGCAGCGTAGCGGGTTCTGGGGCCAACGTCCTGACTTTC. The encoded protein is CASSVAGSGANVLTF.

J is TRBJ2-5 and V is TRBV25-1; no definite D call. The V gene lost 5 bases and the J gene lost 1 base, with 11 bases spanning the gap. Germline V CDR1 and CDR2: MGHDK, SYGVNS. The CDR3 totals 14 residues. Written as DNA, the CDR3 is TGTGCCAGCAGTCTTCACAAGTTCCAAGAGACCCAGTACTTC. Protein product: CASSLHKFQETQYF. The variable domain in full, completed from reference TRBV25-1 and TRBJ2-5, reads EADIYQTPRYLVIGTGKKITLECSQTMGHDKMYWYQQDPGMELHLIHYSYGVNSTEKGDLSSESTVSRIRTEHFPLTLESARPSHTSQYLCASSLHKFQETQYFGPGTRLLVL.

The chain combines TRBV28 with TRBJ2-7; D might be TRBD2 (6 bases). Per germline, CDR1 MDHEN and CDR2 SYDVKM. Trimming removed 6 bases at V and 1 base at J, with 13 bases between. The CDR3 is 14 amino acids. CDR3 in DNA: TGTGCCAGCAGGTTAGCGGTCACATCCTACGAGCAGTACTTC. Amino acid sequence: CASRLAVTSYEQYF.

The chain is built from TRBV7-9 and TRBJ2-1; 11 bases line up with TRBD2. The germline V gene has CDR1 SEHNR and CDR2 FQNEAQ (reference sequence). The V gene end was trimmed by 0 bases and the J gene end by 5 bases; junction bases not matched to a gene: 6. This CDR3 is built from 17 residues. The CDR3 nucleotides are TGTGCCAGCAGCTTAGCTAAGACTAGCGGGAATAACAATGAGCAGTTCTTC. Translation gives CASSLAKTSGNNNEQFF. The full variable domain, rest sourced from reference TRBV7-9 and TRBJ2-1, is DTGVSQNPRHKITKRGQNVTFRCDPISEHNRLYWYRQTLGQGPEFLTYFQNEAQLEKSRLLSDRFSAERPKGSFSTLEIQRTEQGDSAMYLCASSLAKTSGNNNEQFFGPGTRLTVL.

The gene calls are TRBV18 and TRBJ1-6, with TRBD1 identical over 7 bases. The CDR3 sequence is 14 residues long. The ends lost 4 bases at V and 7 bases at J; junction bases unmatched: 4. CDR1 and CDR2 (germline): KGHSH, LQKENI. The CDR3 DNA follows: TGTGCCAGCTCACGGGACAGTTGGAATTCACCCCTCCACTTT. Its translation: CASSRDSWNSPLHF.

The chain carries TRBV19 and TRBJ2-3; D unclear. From germline, CDR1 is LNHDA and CDR2 SQIVND (reference sequence). With 6 bases removed from V and 0 bases from J, the gap between germline ends came to 7 bases. There are 13 residues in the CDR3. CDR3 protein: CASRVASTDTQYF. The CDR3 bases are TGTGCCAGTAGGGTCGCTAGCACAGATACGCAGTATTTT.